Following are 2 T cell receptor beta chains from one sample sequenced in a study of glioma-infiltrating T cells. The iRepertoire nested amplicon-rescue multiplex PCR amplified TCR alpha and beta CDR3s from RNA. TCRdb re-called the multiplex PCR reads through MiXCR, storing one row per CDR3 protein. Of about 210,000 distinct CDR3 sequences listed, over 30% are singletons. What was sequenced was glioma tissue, nonneoplastic brain tissue, or PBMCs (not recorded which). These receptors originate from a human donor with low-grade glioma or glioblastoma, undergoing nonglioma brain surgery, or in good health (not recorded which).

This clonotype was seen ten or more times. J is TRBJ2-3 and V is TRBV2; TRBD2 is a possible D gene (5 bases). Germline V CDR1 and CDR2: SNHLY, FYNNEI. This CDR3 region has 12 residues. V gave up 3 bases and J gave up 9 bases, with 10 bases separating them. CDR3 nucleotides: TGTGCCAGCAGTGATCTAGCTGTGACGCAGTATTTT. The encoded protein is CASSDLAVTQYF.

The chain has TRBV3-1 and TRBJ2-1, with D perhaps matching TRBD2 (6 bases). Trimming shortened V by 3 bases and J by 10 bases, and 16 bases separated the two germline ends. This CDR3 has 14 amino acids. CDR1 and CDR2 (germline): LGHDT, YNNKEL (reference sequence). Here the CDR3 DNA reads TGTGCCAGCAGCCAGCGGGATTTGGCCTACGAGCAGTTCTTC. Protein product: CASSQRDLAYEQFF.